This T cell receptor beta chain appears in the sequencing data of a study of T cell responses to AZD1222 COVID-19 vaccine. Overall study findings and caveats: Compared with day 0, the breadth and depth of the Spike-specific TCR repertoire rose significantly after two doses of AZD1222. Distributed over spike, vaccine-associated CD4 TCRs predominated at 160-218 and 743-854. Sampling captured repertoires only after the peak T cell response. Seropositive at baseline were only a handful of AZD1222 recipients.

The CDR3 consists of 11 residues. Trimming took 6 bases from V and 5 from J, leaving 7 bases between them. Germline V gene data show CDR1 as MGHDK and CDR2 as SYGVNS. This table comes from immunoSEQ multiplex PCR, and its TCRdb copy is limited to in-frame clones, with some not included. This sample has 95,000 to 150,000 clones; 85% to 95% occur once, and the top ten carry approximately 5%. About this clone: What it binds is unknown.

The V call is TRBV25-1, the J call TRBJ1-1; D not certain. The sequence was obtained from an adult who received the AZD1222 COVID-19 vaccine. The input for sequencing was peripheral blood, taken 28 days after the second AZD1222 dose. As DNA, the CDR3 is TGTGCCAGCAGACTGGGTACTGAAGCTTTCTTT. Protein sequence: CASRLGTEAFF.